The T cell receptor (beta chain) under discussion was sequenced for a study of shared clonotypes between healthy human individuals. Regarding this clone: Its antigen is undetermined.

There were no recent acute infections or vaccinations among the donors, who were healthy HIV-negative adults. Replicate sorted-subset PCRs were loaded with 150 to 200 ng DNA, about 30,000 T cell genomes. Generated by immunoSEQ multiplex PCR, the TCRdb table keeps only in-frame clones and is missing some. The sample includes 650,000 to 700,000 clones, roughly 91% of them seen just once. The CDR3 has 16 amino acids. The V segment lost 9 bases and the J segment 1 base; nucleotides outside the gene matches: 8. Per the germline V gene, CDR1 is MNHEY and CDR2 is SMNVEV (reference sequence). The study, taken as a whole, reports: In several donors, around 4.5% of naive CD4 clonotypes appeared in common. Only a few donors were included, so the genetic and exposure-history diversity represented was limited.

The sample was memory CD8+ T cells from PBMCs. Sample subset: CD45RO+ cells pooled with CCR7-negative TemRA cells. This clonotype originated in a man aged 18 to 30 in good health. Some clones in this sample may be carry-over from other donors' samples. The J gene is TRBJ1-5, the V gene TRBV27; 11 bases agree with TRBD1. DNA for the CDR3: TGTGCCAGAAGCGGACAGGGGGCAGACAGCAATCAGCCCCAGCATTTT. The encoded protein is CARSGQGADSNQPQHF.